This TCR beta chain originates from a study of CD8 T cells in Susac syndrome. Random hexamers were used to reverse transcribe 0.5 to 1 ug of RNA. MiXCR, run by TCRdb on the immunoSEQ multiplex PCR reads, gives a single entry per CDR3 protein. The data show around 85,000 distinct CDR3 sequences, around 95% seen once. Sequencing was performed on CD8+ T cells from PBMCs. The receptor was isolated from a human donor with Susac syndrome.

The CDR3: CSVDEREYQYF. The CDR3 bases are TGCAGCGTTGATGAGAGGGAATATCAGTACTTC. The chain recombines TRBV29-1 with TRBJ2-7; a possible D gene is TRBD2 (5 bases). V was shortened by 3 bases and J by 10 bases, with 13 bases between the two germline ends. The germline V gene encodes CDR1 SQVTM and CDR2 ANQGSEA. The CDR3 has 11 amino acids.